This T cell receptor beta chain was retrieved from a study of shared clonotypes between healthy human individuals. Across the study: Donors had three CD4 naive, three CD4 memory, two CD8 naive and one CD8 memory plate apiece.

Germline CDR1 is MDHEN and CDR2 is SYDVKM. Trimming left V 5 bases short and J 0 bases short, with 6 bases between. The length of the CDR3 is 13 residues. This table comes from immunoSEQ multiplex PCR, and its TCRdb copy is limited to in-frame clones, with some not included. The profile shows over a million clones, 96% of them singletons. As to this clone: Its matching antigen is unknown. The same CDR3 arises from other DNA sequences in this sample as well.

Study-wide findings and caveats: For naive CD4 cells, roughly 5.5% of clonotypes were shared across four donors. Clonotypes not shared had lower generation probabilities than those common to all four donors.

The authors divided CD4+ cells into CD45RA+ naive and CD45RA-negative memory subsets. The TCR comes from a man between 25 and 39 years old in good health. The specimen was naive CD4+ T cells sorted from blood. Subset specified: CD45RA+ positively selected. The chain combines TRBV28 with TRBJ2-3; D gene unclear. CDR3 coding DNA: TGTGCCAGCAGTCAACCTAGCACAGATACGCAGTATTTT. Translated: CASSQPSTDTQYF.